This T cell receptor beta chain was sequenced during a study of identical twins' blood T cells. Study-level results: Twins shared about as many clonotypes as their cloneset sizes predicted.

The CDR3 consists of 13 residues. CDR1 is MDHEN and CDR2 is SYDVKM in the germline V gene. V dropped 3 bases and J dropped 3 bases, with 8 bases sitting between them. A previously described protocol, modified, built RNA-based TCR cDNA libraries. TCRdb re-called the 5' RACE reads with MiXCR, one entry per CDR3 protein. The sample yields 350,000 to 450,000 distinct CDR3 sequences, over 25% seen once. A word on this clonotype: Its target is unknown.

Sequencing was carried out using PBMCs. The chain is built from TRBV28 and TRBJ1-1; tentatively, D is TRBD1 (6 bases). This receptor was obtained from a woman aged 18-50 years in good health. CDR3 DNA sequence: TGTGCCAGCAGTTTCGGACAGCACACTGAAGCTTTCTTT. Translating it yields CASSFGQHTEAFF.